In this sample, the clone carrying this TCR beta chain turned up a few times. The sample originates from a study of shared clonotypes between healthy human individuals. Libraries were prepared by immunoSEQ multiplex PCR; TCRdb keeps only in-frame clonotypes and omits some of them. The table records roughly 520,000 clones, around 95% of them present only once. This CDR3 is 12 amino acids long. CDR1 is SGHRS, CDR2 YFSETQ, per germline. Between the trimmed V and J ends, which lost 0 bases and 6 bases, there was a span of 7 bases. The origin of this receptor is a woman aged 25 to 39 in good health. The source material was naive CD4+ T cells sorted from blood. Stated subset: CD45RA+ positively selected. V gene TRBV5-1 combines with J gene TRBJ2-7; D is ambiguous. In DNA, the CDR3 is TGCGCCAGCAGCTTGGGTCTAGGCGAGCAGTACTTC. It specifies CASSLGLGEQYF.